The 21 T cell receptor beta chains below come from one sample, sequenced in a study of cytomegalovirus exposure and HLA in healthy donors. Both 60 Vbeta primers and 13 Jbeta primers went into the PCR. The protocol was immunoSEQ multiplex PCR, while the TCRdb copy is restricted to in-frame clones and leaves out a portion. The table for this sample gives roughly 54,000 clones. The sequencing sample was made of PBMCs. The source is a woman in her 30s in good health and CMV-seropositive.

This chain joins TRBV5-1 and TRBJ2-2; D might be TRBD2 (6 bases). CDR1 SGHRS and CDR2 YFSETQ come from the germline V gene. This CDR3 spans 15 amino acids. Trimming took 0 bases from V and 7 from J, leaving 13 bases between them. The CDR3 loop is CASSLEVRGIGELFF. For the CDR3, the DNA is TGCGCCAGCAGCTTGGAGGTGCGGGGCATCGGGGAGCTGTTTTTT.

The genes are TRBV5-4 and TRBJ2-7; D gene uncertain. Trimming removed 5 bases at V and 4 bases at J, with 16 bases between. The CDR3 spans 14 residues. CDR1 and CDR2 (germline): SGHNT, YYREEE (reference sequence). CDR3: CASSIHTVPYEQYF. CDR3 DNA: TGTGCCAGCAGTATCCACACAGTACCTTACGAGCAGTACTTC.

This rearrangement joins TRBV27 to TRBJ2-7, with unresolved D. V lost 4 bases to trimming and J lost 0 bases, with 10 bases between them. From germline, CDR1 is MNHEY and CDR2 SMNVEV (reference sequence). The CDR3 is made up of 14 amino acids. CDR3 coding DNA: TGTGCCAGCAGTTCGCCTTCCGGCTCCTACGAGCAGTACTTC. Its translation is CASSSPSGSYEQYF.

The rearrangement joins TRBV7-9 to TRBJ2-7; 9 bases agree with TRBD1. The V and J ends lost 5 bases and 6 bases, in that order; junction bases with no gene match: 8. Germline CDR1 and CDR2: SEHNR and FQNEAQ (reference sequence). This CDR3 is 14 amino acids long. The CDR3 sequence: CASSNTGTGREQYF. CDR3 nucleotide sequence: TGTGCCAGCAGCAATACCGGGACAGGGCGCGAGCAGTACTTC.

With regard to this clone: A junction end diverges from the germline sequence, so it may reflect a read error. This chain links TRBV7-7 with TRBJ2-1; 12 nucleotides match TRBD2. CDR3 length: 15 residues. Germline CDR1 is SSHAT and CDR2 is FNYEAQ (reference sequence). The CDR3: CASSPLAGGGGEQFF. Here the CDR3 DNA reads TGTGCTAGCAGCCCACTAGCGGGGGGCGGAGGTGAGCAGTTCTTC.

The chain carries TRBV6-6 and TRBJ2-1; TRBD2 matches at 13 bases. With 8 bases clipped from V and 9 bases from J, the junction kept 4 bases outside the gene matches. CDR3 size: 13 residues. Germline-derived CDR1 and CDR2 are MNHNY and SVGAGI (reference sequence). DNA of the CDR3: TGTGCCAGCGGGACTAGCGGGATAAGTGAGCAGTTCTTC. The encoded protein is CASGTSGISEQFF.

The CDR3 reads CASSSSYEQYF. In DNA form, the CDR3 reads TGCGCCAGCAGCTCATCCTACGAGCAGTACTTC. J is TRBJ2-7 and V is TRBV5-1, with D uncertain. Germline loops: CDR1 SGHRS, CDR2 YFSETQ. V was shortened by 3 bases and J by 1 base, with 2 bases between the two germline ends. The CDR3 contains 11 residues.

The rearrangement joins TRBV27 to TRBJ2-7, with TRBD1 identical over 9 bases. The CDR3 consists of 14 residues. Trimming cost V 2 bases and J 6 bases; bases outside gene matches: 5. Germline CDR1 and CDR2: MNHEY and SMNVEV (reference sequence). DNA of the CDR3: TGTGCCAGCAGTTTAAAGGGACAGGGTGGCGAGCAGTACTTC. It specifies CASSLKGQGGEQYF.

A note on this clone: At one boundary the junction diverges from the germline segment, which might be a read error. The rearrangement links TRBV14 to TRBJ2-5; possibly TRBD2 for D (5 bases). Germline CDR1 SGHDN, CDR2 FVKESK. The CDR3 extends over 15 amino acids. As DNA, the CDR3 is TGTGCCAGCAGCCCGCGGCTAGCAGACCAAGGGACCCAGTACTTC. It specifies CASSPRLADQGTQYF.

CDR3 DNA: TGTGCCAGCAGTTATTTACCGGGGAACAACTATGGCTACACCTTC. Translation gives CASSYLPGNNYGYTF. The chain combines TRBV6-6 with TRBJ1-2, with D hard to call. The V end lost 3 bases, the J end lost 2 bases, and 13 bases lay between the germline ends. This CDR3 contains 15 residues. Germline CDR1 MNHNY, CDR2 SVGAGI (reference sequence).

As to this clone: It is unclear where the CDR3 begins or ends on the DNA, so no DNA is shown, and the CDR3 is as TCRdb lists it. This chain links TRBV30 with TRBJ1-1. Germline-derived CDR1 and CDR2 are GTSNPN and SVGIG (reference sequence). The CDR3 region is 13 residues in length, termini included. The CDR3 loop is CAWSKSWGLGSFF.

CDR3 coding DNA: TGCGCCAGCAGTGACAGTTTGAACACTGAAGCTTTCTTT. It translates to CASSDSLNTEAFF. The rearrangement uses TRBV10-1 and TRBJ1-1; D unclear. The CDR3 covers 13 residues. Germline V gives CDR1 WNHNN, CDR2 SYGVQD (reference sequence). With 3 bases removed from V and 0 bases from J, the gap between germline ends came to 5 bases.

The chain uses TRBV11-2 and TRBJ2-7, with TRBD1 identical over 8 bases. Germline-derived CDR1 and CDR2 are SGHAT and FQNNGV. V shed 5 bases, J shed 0 bases, and the junction held 3 bases outside the gene matches. CDR3 length equals 14 residues. The CDR3 region has the DNA TGTGCCAGCAGCGCCCAGGGGGCCTCCTACGAGCAGTACTTC. It codes for CASSAQGASYEQYF. The whole variable domain, filled in from reference TRBV11-2 and TRBJ2-7, reads EAGVAQSPRYKIIEKRQSVAFWCNPISGHATLYWYQQILGQGPKLLIQFQNNGVVDDSQLPKDRFSAERLKGVDSTLKIQPAKLEDSAVYLCASSAQGASYEQYFGPGTRLTVT.

The chain employs TRBV9 and TRBJ2-3; possible D gene TRBD2, 5 bases. The CDR3 is made up of 14 amino acids. Germline CDR1 reads SGDLS; CDR2 reads YYNGEE. V was cut by 3 bases and J by 0 bases, with 8 bases left in between. CDR3 sequence: CASSGTGSTDTQYF. The CDR3 DNA sequence: TGTGCCAGCAGCGGGACGGGGAGCACAGATACGCAGTATTTT. The entire variable domain, with the rest obtained from reference TRBV9 and TRBJ2-3, is as follows: DSGVTQTPKHLITATGQRVTLRCSPRSGDLSVYWYQQSLDQGLQFLIQYYNGEERAKGNILERFSAQQFPDLHSELNLSSLELGDSALYFCASSGTGSTDTQYFGPGTRLTVL.

CDR3 sequence (DNA): TGTGCCAGCAGGCCCTTCTCCCCAGCGGGAGGAGGTGAGCAGTTCTTC. Protein: CASRPFSPAGGGEQFF. V usage is TRBV27 and J usage is TRBJ2-1, with 9 bases identical to TRBD2. CDR3 size: 16 residues. Trimming removed 6 bases from V and 9 bases from J; junction bases left unmatched: 15. The germline V gene has CDR1 MNHEY and CDR2 SMNVEV (reference sequence).

The chain couples TRBV18 to TRBJ1-5; TRBD1 matches at 8 bases. J gave up 5 bases and V 6 bases, and 9 bases lay outside the gene matches. The germline CDR1 and CDR2 sequences are KGHSH and LQKENI. This CDR3 has 15 amino acids. Written as DNA, the CDR3 is TGTGCCAGCTCCCCCAGACAGGGGATTCATCAGCCCCAGCATTTT. The encoded protein is CASSPRQGIHQPQHF.

The V call is TRBV5-1, the J call TRBJ2-5, with 7 bases aligning to TRBD1. This CDR3 is built from 13 residues. V lost 2 bases and J lost 5; bases outside the gene matches: 3. Per germline, CDR1 SGHRS and CDR2 YFSETQ. This chain's CDR3 is CASSLGRGETQYF. The CDR3 DNA sequence: TGCGCCAGCAGCTTAGGCAGGGGGGAGACCCAGTACTTC.

The rearrangement links TRBV27 to TRBJ2-7; D gene unclear. This CDR3 has 14 residues. CDR1 is MNHEY, CDR2 SMNVEV, per germline (reference sequence). Deletions cut 5 bases from V and 1 base from J, with 12 bases between. Here the CDR3 DNA reads TGTGCCAGCAGTCTCCGACTGACTTCCTACGAGCAGTACTTC. This codes for CASSLRLTSYEQYF.

The chain uses TRBV19 and TRBJ1-1; D call uncertain. The germline V and J ends were trimmed by 1 base and 1 base, with 10 bases remaining between them. CDR3 length equals 15 residues. Germline V gene lookup returns CDR1 LNHDA and CDR2 SQIVND (reference sequence). The CDR3 loop is CASSIGRESNTEAFF. The CDR3 DNA reads as TGTGCCAGTAGTATAGGACGGGAGTCGAACACTGAAGCTTTCTTT.

This chain links TRBV15 with TRBJ2-5; no clear D. This CDR3 region has 13 residues. In germline, CDR1 is LNHNV, CDR2 YYDKDF (reference sequence). V shed 0 bases and J shed 5 bases, with 7 bases lying between them. CDR3 sequence (DNA): TGTGCCACCAGCAGAGATCCCGCGGAGACCCAGTACTTC. As protein: CATSRDPAETQYF.

The genes are TRBV7-2 and TRBJ2-7; possibly TRBD1 for D (5 bases). Germline V gene lookup returns CDR1 SGHTA and CDR2 FQGNSA. The germline V and J ends were trimmed by 4 bases and 3 bases, with 13 bases remaining between them. CDR3 length equals 14 residues. CDR3 coding DNA: TGTGCCAGCAGCTACTCTCAGGGAATCTACGAGCAGTACTTC. Translated: CASSYSQGIYEQYF. Based on the CDR3 plus reference TRBV7-2 and TRBJ2-7, the full variable domain is GAGVSQSPSNKVTEKGKDVELRCDPISGHTALYWYRQSLGQGLEFLIYFQGNSAPDKSGLPSDRFSAERTGGSVSTLTIQRTQQEDSAVYLCASSYSQGIYEQYFGPGTRLTVT.